Below, one TCR beta chain is given with its context. CDR1 and CDR2 (germline): LGHNA, YNFKEQ. This CDR3 spans 15 amino acids. Trimming cost V 3 bases and J 5 bases; bases outside gene matches: 10. The sample originates from a study of T cell changes during pregnancy in multiple sclerosis. TCRdb's copy holds only in-frame clones and misses some; the assay was immunoSEQ multiplex PCR. The sample lists 50,000 to 65,000 clones, 90% to 95% seen once, with 2.5% to 4% in the top ten. The V and J genes are TRBV4-2 and TRBJ2-7, with TRBD1 matching over 7 bases. This receptor was identified in a female donor with multiple sclerosis, enrolled in a pregnancy study. Sample: CD8+ T cells from peripheral blood mononuclear cells, taken in the second trimester of pregnancy. This chain's CDR3 is CASSQDRDSPNEQYF. The CDR3 DNA reads TGTGCCAGCAGCCAGGATCGGGACAGTCCCAACGAGCAGTACTTC.